The present TCR beta chain was sequenced within a study of blood T cell repertoires in COVID-19. On the study more broadly: What the recovered Cohort 3 donors had was two negative PCRs, clearance, or symptom resolution. Acute and convalescent COVID-19 specimens originated in the United States, Italy and Spain.

The cohort comprised adults aged 18 to 89 years residing in 20 to 30 US areas. How the authors handled the data: How many nucleated cells were present was estimated from reference gene primer amplification. Produced via immunoSEQ multiplex PCR; TCRdb's table is partial and in-frame only. V and J calls and clone size are copied from that table; D and trimming were computed from the DNA. The sample gives approximately 210,000 clones, more than 75% of which show up once; 7% to 7.5% is in the top ten. Trimming cost V 6 bases and J 0 bases; bases outside gene matches: 1. Looked up from germline, CDR1 is ENHRY and CDR2 is SYGVKD. This CDR3 region has 13 residues.

The rearrangement links TRBV10-3 to TRBJ1-1; 7 nucleotides line up with TRBD1. The TCR originated in a man aged 30 to 39 in a cohort exposed to, infected with or recovered from COVID-19 (not recorded which). Sequencing was done on a sample of PBMCs or T cells enriched from blood (not recorded which). CDR3 protein: CAIRDRMNTEAFF. The DNA of the CDR3 is TGTGCCATCAGGGACAGGATGAACACTGAAGCTTTCTTT.